This T cell receptor beta chain was captured by sequencing in a study of blood T cell repertoires in COVID-19. Study context: In each case, the material was cDNA or gDNA derived from T cells, B-cell-depleted T cells, or PBMCs.

Cohorts were based on clinical histories the participants reported. TCRdb's table, derived via immunoSEQ multiplex PCR, lists solely in-frame clones and lacks some. The data show 250,000 or so clones, approximately 90% seen once. The CDR3 covers 15 residues. The germline CDR1 and CDR2 sequences are MNHEY and SVGEGT. Trimming took 2 bases from V and 2 from J, leaving 11 bases between them. Sequenced material: PBMCs or T cells enriched from blood (not recorded which). The chain employs TRBV6-2 or TRBV6-3 and TRBJ2-3; no clear D. This receptor was obtained from a woman in her twenties or thirties with acute COVID-19. CDR3 sequence (DNA): TGTGCCAGCAGTTACGGGCCGGAACCCACAGATACGCAGTATTTT. Translation gives CASSYGPEPTDTQYF.